The 18 T cell receptor beta chains below all came from one sample that was sequenced in a study of blood T cells in healthy people across ages. It was with a sample-barcoded 5' primer and a J-beta primer mix that a second PCR of about 6 to 11 cycles was run. A single record per CDR3 protein comes from TCRdb applying MiXCR to the 5' RACE reads. The data hold about 1,500,000 distinct CDR3 sequences, with approximately 42% observed a single time. The sample consisted of blood. Receptors were obtained from a woman between 18 and 30 years old in good health.

This clonotype occurred a few times. The chain employs TRBV5-1 and TRBJ1-4, with 7 bases lining up with TRBD1. The V gene end was trimmed by 4 bases and the J gene end by 5 bases; junction bases not matched to a gene: 5. The V gene's germline CDR1 is SGHRS and CDR2 YFSETQ. The CDR3 covers 14 residues. CDR3 loop: CASSVGQANEKLFF. The CDR3 DNA reads TGCGCCAGCAGCGTCGGACAGGCGAATGAAAAACTGTTTTTT. Supplemented by reference TRBV5-1 and TRBJ1-4, the full variable domain reads KAGVTQTPRYLIKTRGQQVTLSCSPISGHRSVSWYQQTPGQGLQFLFEYFSETQRNKGNFPGRFSGRQFSNSRSEMNVSTLELGDSALYLCASSVGQANEKLFFGSGTQLSVL.

The rearrangement joins TRBV10-3 to TRBJ2-7; D possibly corresponds to TRBD2 (6 bases). This CDR3 comprises 17 residues. Germline CDR1 reads ENHRY; CDR2 reads SYGVKD. The V and J ends lost 3 bases and 7 bases respectively, with 25 bases between them. Here the CDR3 DNA reads TGTGCCATCAGTGATGTGCGTCGTACCCCCGCGGGGAATGAGCAGTACTTC. Protein sequence: CAISDVRRTPAGNEQYF.

This clonotype was counted only a few times. The CDR3 loop reads CASNAASPYEQYF. The CDR3 DNA sequence: TGTGCCAGCAACGCGGCCTCCCCGTACGAGCAGTACTTC. The rearrangement uses TRBV6-6 and TRBJ2-7; D gene uncertain. Trimming removed 7 bases at V and 4 bases at J, with 14 bases between. Germline assignment: CDR1 MNHNY and CDR2 SVGAGI (reference sequence). The CDR3 is 13 amino acids.

The V and J genes are TRBV12-3 or TRBV12-4 and TRBJ2-3; 12 nucleotides match TRBD2. This CDR3 has 17 residues. The V and J ends lost 5 bases and 5 bases, in that order; junction bases with no gene match: 11. The CDR3 DNA is TGTGCCAGCAGTAGACTAGCGGGAGCGTGGTTAGGAGATACGCAGTATTTT. Residues: CASSRLAGAWLGDTQYF.

On this clonotype: One end of the junction does not line up with germline, which may come from a read error. CDR3 amino acids: CPSSLGGAPTYNEQFF. The CDR3 region has the DNA TGCCCCAGCAGCTTGGGCGGCGCGCCGACCTACAATGAGCAGTTCTTC. This chain links TRBV5-1 with TRBJ2-1, with no clear D. There are 16 residues in the CDR3. Germline-derived CDR1 and CDR2 are SGHRS and YFSETQ. Looking up the rest from reference TRBV5-1 and TRBJ2-1 gives the full variable domain: KAGVTQTPRYLIKTRGQQVTLSCSPISGHRSVSWYQQTPGQGLQFLFEYFSETQRNKGNFPGRFSGRQFSNSRSEMNVSTLELGDSALYLCPSSLGGAPTYNEQFFGPGTRLTVL.

The sample holds a few counts of this clonotype. The chain uses TRBV11-2 and TRBJ2-1; D is perhaps TRBD1 (5 bases). This CDR3 is 16 amino acids long. Germline V lookup: CDR1 SGHAT, CDR2 FQNNGV. The V gene lost 2 bases and the J gene lost 2 bases, with 13 bases spanning the gap. CDR3 sequence reads: CASSLHGAAPYNEQFF. The DNA for the CDR3 is TGTGCCAGCAGCTTACATGGGGCGGCACCCTACAATGAGCAGTTCTTC.

The chain has TRBV10-3 and TRBJ2-1; 10 bases fit TRBD2. There are 15 residues in the CDR3. Germline assignment: CDR1 ENHRY and CDR2 SYGVKD. V lost 3 bases to trimming and J lost 9 bases; unmatched junction nucleotides: 8. This chain's CDR3 is CAISDSLAGDGEQFF. CDR3 DNA sequence: TGTGCCATCAGTGATAGTCTAGCGGGAGATGGTGAGCAGTTCTTC.

This sequence joins TRBV2 and TRBJ2-5, with D possibly matching TRBD2 (6 bases). The V gene lost 6 bases and the J gene lost 11 bases, with 25 bases spanning the gap. This CDR3 is built from 15 residues. Looked up from germline, CDR1 is SNHLY and CDR2 is FYNNEI. As DNA, the CDR3 is TGTGCCAGCAGGCAGGCGGGACTCTCATCTAATGAGCAGTACTTC. Translating gives CASRQAGLSSNEQYF. Combining the CDR3 with reference TRBV2 and TRBJ2-5 gives the whole variable domain EPEVTQTPSHQVTQMGQEVILRCVPISNHLYFYWYRQILGQKVEFLVSFYNNEISEKSEIFDDQFSVERPDGSNFTLKIRSTKLEDSAMYFCASRQAGLSSNEQYFGPGTRLLVL.

This clonotype came up a few times. This chain links TRBV3-1 with TRBJ2-7; the D gene could be TRBD1 or TRBD2 (5 bases each). From germline, CDR1 is LGHDT and CDR2 YNNKEL (reference sequence). Trimming took 8 bases from V and 6 from J, leaving 17 bases between them. CDR3 length: 13 amino acids. The CDR3 nucleotides read TGTGCCAGCGGATGGGACCCTCTTCTCGAGCAGTACTTC. This codes for CASGWDPLLEQYF.

This clonotype showed up just a few times. The rearrangement uses TRBV2 and TRBJ1-5; 12 positions match TRBD1. The CDR3 totals 18 residues. Germline trimming cut 5 bases from V and 7 bases from J; bases unmatched to any gene: 15. Germline CDR1 SNHLY, CDR2 FYNNEI. The DNA for the CDR3 is TGTGCCAGCAGTACACGGAGGGGACAGGGGGCTATAGGGCAGCCCCAGCATTTT. It translates to CASSTRRGQGAIGQPQHF.

This clonotype has more than one count but fewer than ten. The chain couples TRBV4-1 to TRBJ1-3; no firm D call. This CDR3 region has 12 residues. Germline V gene lookup returns CDR1 MGHRA and CDR2 YSYEKL. V lost 0 bases, J lost 7 bases, and 4 bases lay in between. CDR3 sequence: CASSQDGNTIYF. In DNA form, the CDR3 reads TGCGCCAGCAGCCAAGACGGGAACACCATATATTTT.

The V call is TRBV6-5, the J call TRBJ1-6; D is unclear. V was shortened by 0 bases and J by 0 bases, with 12 bases between the two germline ends. This CDR3 contains 18 residues. Germline CDR1 reads MNHEY; CDR2 reads SVGAGI. The CDR3 reads CASSYSTTASSYNSPLHF. The DNA of the CDR3 is TGTGCCAGCAGTTACTCCACTACGGCGAGCTCCTATAATTCACCCCTCCACTTT.

The chain employs TRBV20-1 and TRBJ2-7; D remains ambiguous. V shed 6 bases and J shed 0 bases, with 15 bases lying between them. The CDR3 contains 14 residues. The germline V gene encodes CDR1 DFQATT and CDR2 SNEGSKA (reference sequence). In nucleotides, the CDR3 is TGCAGTGCCAGAAGTTCCATTGGCTCCTACGAGCAGTACTTC. Translated: CSARSSIGSYEQYF.

This clonotype has ten or more counts. The chain combines TRBV12-3 or TRBV12-4 with TRBJ2-7; no firm D call. This CDR3 comprises 13 residues. The germline V and J ends were trimmed by 6 bases and 1 base, with 10 bases remaining between them. CDR3 in DNA: TGTGCCAGCAGCCCCGCCGCATCCTACGAGCAGTACTTC. Its translation is CASSPAASYEQYF.

For this clonotype: Sequence at one end of the junction differs from germline and may be a read error. This chain joins TRBV28 and TRBJ2-5, with 7 bases that match TRBD1. From germline, CDR1 is MDHEN and CDR2 SYDVKM. The CDR3 runs to 13 residues. CDR3 region: CASTRTGQETRYF. In DNA, the CDR3 is TGTGCCAGCACCCGGACAGGCCAAGAGACCCGGTACTTC.

The V gene is TRBV7-9, the J gene TRBJ2-7; 11 bases are shared with TRBD2. J was trimmed by 3 bases and V by 5 bases; bases with no gene match: 9. This CDR3 comprises 16 residues. From germline, CDR1 is SEHNR and CDR2 FQNEAQ (reference sequence). The CDR3 sequence: CASSVFGTSGDYEQYF. The CDR3 nucleotides are TGTGCCAGCAGCGTTTTCGGGACTAGCGGAGACTACGAGCAGTACTTC.

This clonotype was seen a few times. The chain couples TRBV10-3 to TRBJ2-3, with 13 nucleotides matching TRBD2. V trimming: 10 bases; J trimming: 2 bases; junction bases outside the gene matches: 6. CDR3 size: 15 residues. Germline V lookup: CDR1 ENHRY, CDR2 SYGVKD. The CDR3 region has the DNA TGTGCCAGCGCCACTAGCGGGGGGGCCACAGATACGCAGTATTTT. It specifies CASATSGGATDTQYF.

The chain uses TRBV11-2 and TRBJ2-1; unclear D gene. CDR3 length: 12 amino acids. Germline loops: CDR1 SGHAT, CDR2 FQNNGV. V gave up 6 bases and J gave up 2 bases, with 5 bases separating them. CDR3 protein: CASRDAYNEQFF. The CDR3 region has the DNA TGTGCCAGCAGAGACGCCTACAATGAGCAGTTCTTC.